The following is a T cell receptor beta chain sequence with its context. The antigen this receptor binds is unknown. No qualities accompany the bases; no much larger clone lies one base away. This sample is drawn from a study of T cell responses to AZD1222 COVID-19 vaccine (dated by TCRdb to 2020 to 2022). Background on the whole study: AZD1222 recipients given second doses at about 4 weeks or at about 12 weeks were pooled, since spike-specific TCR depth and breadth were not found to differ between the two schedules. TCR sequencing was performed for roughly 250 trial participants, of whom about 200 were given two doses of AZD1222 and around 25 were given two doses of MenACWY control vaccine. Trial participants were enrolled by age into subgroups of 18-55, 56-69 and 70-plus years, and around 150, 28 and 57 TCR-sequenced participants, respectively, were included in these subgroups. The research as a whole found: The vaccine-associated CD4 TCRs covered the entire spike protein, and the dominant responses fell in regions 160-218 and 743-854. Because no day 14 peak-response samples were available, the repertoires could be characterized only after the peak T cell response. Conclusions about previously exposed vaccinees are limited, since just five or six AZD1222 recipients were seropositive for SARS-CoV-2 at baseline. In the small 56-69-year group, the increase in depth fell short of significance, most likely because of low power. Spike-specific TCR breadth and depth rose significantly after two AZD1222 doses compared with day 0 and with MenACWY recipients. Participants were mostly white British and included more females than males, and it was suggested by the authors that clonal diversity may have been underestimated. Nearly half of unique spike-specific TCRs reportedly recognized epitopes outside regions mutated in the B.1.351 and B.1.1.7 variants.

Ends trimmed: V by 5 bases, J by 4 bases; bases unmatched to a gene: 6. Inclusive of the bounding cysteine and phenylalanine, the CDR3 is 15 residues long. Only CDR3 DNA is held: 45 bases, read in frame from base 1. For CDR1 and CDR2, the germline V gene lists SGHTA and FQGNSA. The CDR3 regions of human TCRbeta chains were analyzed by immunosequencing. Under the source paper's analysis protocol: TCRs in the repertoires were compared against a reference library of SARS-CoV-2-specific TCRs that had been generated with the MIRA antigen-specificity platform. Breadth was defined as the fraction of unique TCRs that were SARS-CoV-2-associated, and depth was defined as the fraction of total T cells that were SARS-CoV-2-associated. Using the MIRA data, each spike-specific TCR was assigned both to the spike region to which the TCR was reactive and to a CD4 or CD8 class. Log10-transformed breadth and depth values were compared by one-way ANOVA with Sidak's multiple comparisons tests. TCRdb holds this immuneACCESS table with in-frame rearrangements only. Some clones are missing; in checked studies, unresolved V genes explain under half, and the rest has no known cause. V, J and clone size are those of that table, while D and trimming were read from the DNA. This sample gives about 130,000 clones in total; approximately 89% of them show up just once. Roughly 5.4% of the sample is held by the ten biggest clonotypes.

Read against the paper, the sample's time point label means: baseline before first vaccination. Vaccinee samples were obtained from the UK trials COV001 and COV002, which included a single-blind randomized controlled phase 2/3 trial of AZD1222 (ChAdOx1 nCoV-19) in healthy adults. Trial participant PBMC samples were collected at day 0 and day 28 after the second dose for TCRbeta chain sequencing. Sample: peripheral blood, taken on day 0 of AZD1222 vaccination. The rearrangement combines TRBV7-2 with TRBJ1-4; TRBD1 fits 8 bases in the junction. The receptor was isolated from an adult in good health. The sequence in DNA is TGTGCCAGCAGCACCCAGGGACAGGTTAATGAAAAACTGTTTTTT. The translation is CASSTQGQVNEKLFF.